A selection of T cell receptor beta chains follows, all from one sample in a study of cytomegalovirus exposure and HLA in healthy donors. The data were produced by immunoSEQ multiplex PCR, yet TCRdb's version contains in-frame clones alone and is incomplete. Among around 150,000 clones, about 86% were seen once, and the ten largest hold 4% to 6.5%. Sequencing was carried out using PBMCs. Source of these receptors: a woman aged 25 to 45 in good health and CMV-seronegative. The CDR3 runs from the conserved cysteine through the conserved F or W. A D gene is named only where the DNA matches it firmly. Part of the rows lack a size; the others show once, few, many or a class for expanded clones.

j_call clone_size v_call d_call cdr3_aa cdr3_nt
TRBJ2-1 - TRBV15 TRBD2 CATSEGLAGNNEQFF TGTGCCACCAGCGAAGGACTAGCGGGAAACAATGAGCAGTTCTTC
TRBJ1-5 few TRBV7-9 - CASSRGGEQPQHF TGTGCCAGCAGCCGAGGGGGAGAACAGCCCCAGCATTTT
TRBJ1-5 - TRBV28 - CASSLYRVKGKSNQPQHF TGTGCCAGCAGTTTGTACAGGGTGAAAGGGAAGAGCAATCAGCCCCAGCATTTT
TRBJ2-5 - TRBV5-4 - CASSSRVQDMGETQYF TGTGCCAGCAGCAGCAGGGTGCAGGACATGGGAGAGACCCAGTACTTC
TRBJ2-3 - TRBV6-6 TRBD2 CASTGGPWDTQYF TGTGCCAGCACGGGGGGGCCGTGGGATACGCAGTATTTT
TRBJ2-1 - TRBV12-5 - CASARSSHEQFF TGTGCTAGTGCCCGGAGTTCCCATGAGCAGTTCTTC
TRBJ1-2 - TRBV28 - CASSLTTNYGYTF TGTGCCAGCAGTCTTACAACTAACTATGGCTACACCTTC
TRBJ1-1 - TRBV28 - CASSYRGSRTEAFF TGTGCCAGCAGTTATCGGGGGTCGAGGACTGAAGCTTTCTTT
TRBJ2-7 - TRBV7-2 - CASSPQISTRPWYF TGTGCCAGCAGCCCCCAGATCTCTACCAGGCCATGGTACTTC
TRBJ2-1 once TRBV27 TRBD2 CASSYGGGQGQFF TGTGCCAGCAGCTACGGGGGGGGACAAGGGCAGTTCTTC
TRBJ2-7 - TRBV30 TRBD2 CAWSHGLVYEQYF TGTGCCTGGAGTCACGGACTAGTCTACGAGCAGTACTTC
TRBJ1-1 - TRBV9 - CASSPYRAQNTEAFF TGTGCCAGCAGCCCTTACAGGGCCCAGAACACTGAAGCTTTCTTT
TRBJ2-2 once TRBV7-3 TRBD1 CASSLNQGVGELFF TGTGCCAGCAGCTTAAATCAGGGGGTCGGGGAGCTGTTTTTT
TRBJ1-4 - TRBV18 - CASSPPSTGEKLFF TGTGCCAGCTCACCACCCTCAACGGGGGAAAAACTGTTTTTT
TRBJ2-1 - TRBV27 - CASSFSGMYNEQFF TGTGCCAGCAGTTTTTCCGGGATGTACAATGAGCAGTTCTTC
TRBJ2-7 - TRBV11-2 TRBD2 CASSLRGGSYEQYF TGTGCCAGCAGCTTAAGGGGAGGGTCCTACGAGCAGTACTTC
TRBJ2-5 - TRBV11-2 TRBD2 CASSRIPGLAGQETQYF TGTGCCAGCAGCCGAATCCCGGGACTAGCGGGACAAGAGACCCAGTACTTC
TRBJ2-2 - TRBV7-2 TRBD2 CASSLTSGTDTGELFF TGTGCCAGCAGCCTGACTAGCGGGACTGACACCGGGGAGCTGTTTTTT
TRBJ1-2 - TRBV7-3 - CASSLSGGDGYPF TGTGCCAGCAGCTTAAGCGGCGGGGATGGCTACCCCTTC
TRBJ1-2 - TRBV2 TRBD1 CASCLDRGDGYTF TGTGCCAGCTGCCTGGACAGGGGCGATGGCTACACCTTC
TRBJ2-5 - TRBV5-6 - CASSLGVPETQYF TGTGCCAGCAGCTTAGGGGTACCGGAGACCCAGTACTTC
TRBJ1-2 - TRBV28 TRBD1 CASSLRQGAVYGYTF TGTGCCAGCAGCTTACGACAGGGGGCTGTCTATGGCTACACCTTC
TRBJ2-2 - TRBV14 TRBD1 CASSQGDRGFPGELFF TGTGCCAGCAGCCAAGGAGACAGGGGGTTTCCCGGGGAGCTGTTTTTT
TRBJ2-7 - TRBV28 TRBD2 CASSFRFGGRASYEQYF TGTGCCAGCAGTTTTCGGTTCGGCGGGAGGGCCTCGTACGAGCAGTACTTC
TRBJ1-2 - TRBV28 TRBD1 CASRGQGALGF TGTGCCAGCAGAGGACAGGGGGCCTTAGGCTTC
TRBJ2-7 once TRBV28 - CASSHDTYEQYF TGTGCCAGCAGTCATGACACCTACGAGCAGTACTTC
TRBJ1-2 - TRBV29-1 TRBD1 CSVGRTGGEGYGYTF TGCAGCGTTGGACGGACAGGGGGCGAGGGCTATGGCTACACCTTC
TRBJ2-1 - TRBV11-2 - CASSLDARVAAGNEQFF TGTGCCAGCAGCTTAGACGCACGGGTTGCGGCGGGCAATGAGCAGTTCTTC
TRBJ2-3 once TRBV7-2 - CASSSNGRFDTQYF TGTGCCAGCAGCTCAAACGGGAGATTCGATACGCAGTATTTT
TRBJ2-1 few TRBV14 - CASSQGRVMPFF TGTGCCAGCAGCCAAGGTCGAGTTATGCCGTTCTTC
TRBJ1-2 - TRBV27 - CASRRVGSPPAYTF TGTGCCAGCAGGCGGGTCGGCAGCCCTCCTGCCTACACCTTC
TRBJ2-1 - TRBV9 - CASSVGLRDSGYNEQFF TGTGCCAGCAGCGTAGGTTTAAGGGACAGCGGGTACAATGAGCAGTTCTTC
TRBJ2-3 - TRBV18 - CASSPPGAYTDTQYF TGTGCCAGCTCACCACCGGGAGCCTACACAGATACGCAGTATTTT
TRBJ1-2 - TRBV19 - CASSISWRDYGYTF TGTGCCAGTAGTATATCTTGGAGGGATTATGGCTACACCTTC
TRBJ1-4 few TRBV2 - CASTGNNEKLFF TGTGCCAGCACAGGGAATAATGAAAAACTGTTTTTT
TRBJ1-4 - TRBV28 TRBD1 CASSRDRENEKLFF TGTGCCAGCAGCCGGGACAGGGAAAATGAAAAACTGTTTTTT
TRBJ2-3 - TRBV9 TRBD2 CASSVDLWGLAGGTDTQYF TGTGCCAGCAGCGTAGATCTCTGGGGGCTAGCGGGGGGCACAGATACGCAGTATTTT
TRBJ1-1 - TRBV6-5 - CASRWGGLNTEAFF TGTGCCAGCAGGTGGGGCGGATTGAACACTGAAGCTTTCTTT
TRBJ2-1 few TRBV5-1 - CASSWGPTSNEQFF TGCGCCAGCAGCTGGGGGCCTACTAGTAATGAGCAGTTCTTC
TRBJ1-2 - TRBV28 TRBD1 CASSSHRGPNYGYTF TGTGCCAGCAGTTCCCACAGGGGGCCTAACTATGGCTACACCTTC
TRBJ1-2 - TRBV2 TRBD1 CASSDRLHRGLSRGYTF TGTGCCAGCAGTGACCGCCTTCACAGGGGGCTATCGCGAGGCTACACCTTC
TRBJ1-2 - TRBV6-5 - CASSRGRVNGYTF TGTGCCAGCAGCCGTGGCAGGGTCAATGGCTACACCTTC
TRBJ2-7 few TRBV7-9 - CASSPFEGAYEQYF TGTGCCAGCAGCCCCTTCGAGGGGGCCTACGAGCAGTACTTC
TRBJ2-1 once TRBV9 TRBD2 CASSVATSGSEQFF TGTGCCAGCAGCGTAGCTACTAGCGGGAGTGAGCAGTTCTTC
TRBJ1-6 - TRBV5-6 - CASSLDQGWNSPLHF TGTGCCAGCAGCTTGGATCAGGGATGGAATTCACCCCTCCACTTT
TRBJ2-3 - TRBV4-3 TRBD2 CASSQESARLAGTDTQYF TGCGCCAGCAGCCAAGAATCGGCGAGGCTAGCGGGCACAGATACGCAGTATTTT
TRBJ1-2 few TRBV25-1 - CASSEPRQVGELNGYTF TGTGCCAGCAGTGAACCCAGACAGGTGGGAGAATTAAATGGCTACACCTTC
TRBJ2-7 - TRBV20-1 - CSARLIYEQYF TGCAGTGCTAGGCTAATCTACGAGCAGTACTTC
TRBJ2-5 - TRBV6-1 - CASRAGAPQETQYF TGTGCCAGCAGGGCAGGGGCACCTCAAGAGACCCAGTACTTC
TRBJ1-5 - TRBV4-1 - CASSQVRVGQPQHF TGCGCCAGCAGCCAAGTCAGGGTTGGGCAGCCCCAGCATTTT
TRBJ2-7 - TRBV7-9 TRBD2 CASSPRAGGFSYEQYF TGTGCCAGCAGCCCGAGAGCGGGAGGCTTCTCCTACGAGCAGTACTTC
TRBJ2-7 - TRBV6-1 - CANSKSSYEQYF TGTGCCAACTCCAAAAGCTCCTACGAGCAGTACTTC
TRBJ2-7 - TRBV19 TRBD1 CATGQGKNEQYF TGTGCCACGGGACAGGGCAAAAACGAGCAGTACTTC
TRBJ2-1 - TRBV7-9 - CASSLDSRNEQFF TGTGCCAGCAGCTTAGACTCCCGAAATGAGCAGTTCTTC
TRBJ2-7 - TRBV5-6 TRBD1 CASSNSRGPVNEQYF TGTGCCAGCAGCAACTCGAGGGGGCCTGTAAACGAGCAGTACTTC